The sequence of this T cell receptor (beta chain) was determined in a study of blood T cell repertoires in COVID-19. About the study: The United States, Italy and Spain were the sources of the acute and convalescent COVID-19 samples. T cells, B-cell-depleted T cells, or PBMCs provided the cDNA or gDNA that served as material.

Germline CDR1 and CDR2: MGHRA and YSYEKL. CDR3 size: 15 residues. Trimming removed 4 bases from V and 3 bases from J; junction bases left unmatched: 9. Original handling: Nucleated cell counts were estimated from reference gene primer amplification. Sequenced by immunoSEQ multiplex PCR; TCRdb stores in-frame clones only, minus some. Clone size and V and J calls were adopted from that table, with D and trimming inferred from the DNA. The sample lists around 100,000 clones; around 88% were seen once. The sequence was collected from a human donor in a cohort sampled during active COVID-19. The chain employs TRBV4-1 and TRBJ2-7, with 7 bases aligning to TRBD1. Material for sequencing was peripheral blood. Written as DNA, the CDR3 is TGCGCCAGCAGCCGGTTTGGGACAGACCTCTACGAGCAGTACTTC. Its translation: CASSRFGTDLYEQYF.